This T cell receptor (beta chain) originates from a study of STAT5B mutations in CD4+ large granular lymphocyte leukemia. Points from the study as a whole: TRBV06-family usage was enriched in top patient clones (8/27) versus controls (2/35).

Sequencing was at survey level. The repertoire was sequenced with immunoSEQ multiplex PCR; TCRdb's copy has only in-frame clones and lacks some. The sample holds tens of thousands of clones, approximately 88% seen once. Points on this clone: Antigen unknown.

V shed 1 base and J shed 6 bases, with 24 bases lying between them. Germline V gene lookup returns CDR1 SGHTA and CDR2 FQGNSA. CDR3 length equals 18 residues. V is TRBV7-2 and J is TRBJ1-2, with D hard to call. The sequence was collected from a human donor in good health. The specimen sequenced was CD4+ T cells from blood buffy coats. CDR3 coding DNA: TGTGCCAGCAGCTTAGTCACCCCGATGGTTACTGGGCTGCATGGCTACACCTTC. Translation: CASSLVTPMVTGLHGYTF.